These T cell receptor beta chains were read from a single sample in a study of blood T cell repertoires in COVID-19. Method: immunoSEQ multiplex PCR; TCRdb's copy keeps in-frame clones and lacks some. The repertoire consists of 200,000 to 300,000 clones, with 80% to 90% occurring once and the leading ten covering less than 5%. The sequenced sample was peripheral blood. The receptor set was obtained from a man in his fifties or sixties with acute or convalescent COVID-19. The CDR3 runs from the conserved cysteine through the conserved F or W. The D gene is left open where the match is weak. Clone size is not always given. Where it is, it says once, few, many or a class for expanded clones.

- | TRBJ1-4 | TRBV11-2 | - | TGTGCCAGCAGCGTGAACAGTGGAGGGAATGAAAAACTGTTTTTT | CASSVNSGGNEKLFF
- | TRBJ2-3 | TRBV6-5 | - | TGTGCCAGCAGTTACTCCGTCGCGGGGCGTACAGATACGCAGTATTTT | CASSYSVAGRTDTQYF
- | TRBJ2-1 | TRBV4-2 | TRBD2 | TGTGCCAGCAGCCAACAGAGCGGGAGGGGATACAATGAGCAGTTCTTC | CASSQQSGRGYNEQFF
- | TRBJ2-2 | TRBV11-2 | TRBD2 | TGTGCCAGCAGCTTATCGGCGGGAGGGGTGGGCGAGCTGTTTTTT | CASSLSAGGVGELFF
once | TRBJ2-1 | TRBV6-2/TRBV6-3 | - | TGTGCCAGCAGTTACGTCGGGAATTTATACAATGAGCAGTTCTTC | CASSYVGNLYNEQFF
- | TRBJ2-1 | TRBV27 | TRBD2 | TGTGCCAGCAGTTTATCGACTAGCTCATGGCAGTTCTTC | CASSLSTSSWQFF
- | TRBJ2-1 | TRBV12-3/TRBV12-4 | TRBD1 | TGTGCCAGCACCAAGGGACAGTACAATGAGCAGTTCTTC | CASTKGQYNEQFF
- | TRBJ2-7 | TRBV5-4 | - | TGTGCCAGCAGCGAAGCCGGGACCGGGAGCTACGAGCAGTACTTC | CASSEAGTGSYEQYF
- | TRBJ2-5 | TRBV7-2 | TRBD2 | TGTGCCAGCAGCTTGGGACTACAAGAGACCCAGTACTTC | CASSLGLQETQYF
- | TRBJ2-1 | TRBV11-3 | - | TGTGCCAGCAGCCCGGGGGTTTACAATGAGCAGTTCTTC | CASSPGVYNEQFF
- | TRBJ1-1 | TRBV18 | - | TGTGCCAGCTCACCACGCCAGGGTTCAGGTCGGAACACTGAAGCTTTCTTT | CASSPRQGSGRNTEAFF
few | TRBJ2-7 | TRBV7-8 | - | TGTGCCAGCAGCGGCGGCACCCAACCCTACGAGCAGTACTTC | CASSGGTQPYEQYF
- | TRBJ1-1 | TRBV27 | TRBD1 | TGTGCCAGCAGTAACACAGGGGTCACTGAAGCTTTCTTT | CASSNTGVTEAFF
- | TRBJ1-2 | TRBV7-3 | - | TGTGCCAGCAGCTTAGACGGGGCTAACTATGGCTACACCTTC | CASSLDGANYGYTF
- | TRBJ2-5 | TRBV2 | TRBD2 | TGTGCCAGCAGTCCCCAGGGAGGGTGGGGAGAGACCCAGTACTTC | CASSPQGGWGETQYF
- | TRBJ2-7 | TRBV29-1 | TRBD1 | TGCAGCGCTGTCGGACAGGGAGGCACCTACGAGCAGTACTTC | CSAVGQGGTYEQYF
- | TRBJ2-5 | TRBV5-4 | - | TGTGCCAGCAGATCTCAGGGACAAGAGACCCAGTACTTC | CASRSQGQETQYF
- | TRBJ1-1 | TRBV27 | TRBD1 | TGTGCCAGCAGTTTATCGGGACAGGGCCCTAACACTGAAGCTTTCTTT | CASSLSGQGPNTEAFF
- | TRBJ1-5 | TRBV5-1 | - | TGCGCCAGCAGCTTGACAGATCCCCGAAGTCAGCCCCAGCATTTT | CASSLTDPRSQPQHF
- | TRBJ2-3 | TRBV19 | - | TGTGCCAGTAGTCTAGGGGGAGCAGATACGCAGTATTTT | CASSLGGADTQYF